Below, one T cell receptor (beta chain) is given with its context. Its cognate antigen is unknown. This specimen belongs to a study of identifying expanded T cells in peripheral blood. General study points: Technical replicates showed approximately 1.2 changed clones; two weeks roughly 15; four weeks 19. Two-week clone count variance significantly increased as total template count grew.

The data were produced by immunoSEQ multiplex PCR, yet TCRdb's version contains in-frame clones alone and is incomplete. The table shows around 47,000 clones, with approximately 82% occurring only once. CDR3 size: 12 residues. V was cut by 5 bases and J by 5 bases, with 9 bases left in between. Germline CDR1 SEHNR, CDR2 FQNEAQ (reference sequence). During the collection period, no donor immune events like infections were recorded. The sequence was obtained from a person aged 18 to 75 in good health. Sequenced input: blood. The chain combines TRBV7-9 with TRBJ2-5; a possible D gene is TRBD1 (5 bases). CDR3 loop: CASSMTVETQYF. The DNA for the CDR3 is TGTGCCAGCAGCATGACAGTGGAGACCCAGTACTTC.